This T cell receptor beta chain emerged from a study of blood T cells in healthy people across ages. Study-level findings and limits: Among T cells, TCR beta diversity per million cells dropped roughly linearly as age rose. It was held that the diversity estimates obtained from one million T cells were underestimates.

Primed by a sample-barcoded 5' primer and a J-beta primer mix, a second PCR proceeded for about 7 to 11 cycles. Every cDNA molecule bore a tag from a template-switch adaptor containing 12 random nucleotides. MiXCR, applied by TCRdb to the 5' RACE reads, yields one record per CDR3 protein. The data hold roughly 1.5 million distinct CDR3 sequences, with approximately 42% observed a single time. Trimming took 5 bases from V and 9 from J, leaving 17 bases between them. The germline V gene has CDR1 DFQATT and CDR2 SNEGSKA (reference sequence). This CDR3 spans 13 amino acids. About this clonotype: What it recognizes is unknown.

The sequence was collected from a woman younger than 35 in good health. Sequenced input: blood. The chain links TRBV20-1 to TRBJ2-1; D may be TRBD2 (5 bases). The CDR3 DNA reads TGCAGTGCTCCATCTTCTAGCAACGGTGAGCAGTTCTTC. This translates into CSAPSSSNGEQFF.